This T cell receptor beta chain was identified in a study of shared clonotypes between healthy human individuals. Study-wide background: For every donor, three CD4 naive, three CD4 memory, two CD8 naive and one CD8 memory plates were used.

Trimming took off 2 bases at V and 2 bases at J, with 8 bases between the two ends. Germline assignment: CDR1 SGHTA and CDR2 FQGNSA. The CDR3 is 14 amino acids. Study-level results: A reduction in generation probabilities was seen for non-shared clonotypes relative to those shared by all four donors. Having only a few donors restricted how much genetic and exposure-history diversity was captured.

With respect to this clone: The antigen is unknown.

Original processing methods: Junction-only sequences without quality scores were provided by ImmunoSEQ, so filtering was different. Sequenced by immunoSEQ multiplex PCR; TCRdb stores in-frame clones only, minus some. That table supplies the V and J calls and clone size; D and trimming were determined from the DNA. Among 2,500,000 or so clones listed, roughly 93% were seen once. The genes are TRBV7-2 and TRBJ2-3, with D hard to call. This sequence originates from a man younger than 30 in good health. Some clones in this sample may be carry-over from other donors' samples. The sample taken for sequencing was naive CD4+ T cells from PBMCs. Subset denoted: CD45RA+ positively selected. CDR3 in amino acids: CASSLRPNTDTQYF. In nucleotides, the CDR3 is TGTGCCAGCAGCTTAAGGCCCAACACAGATACGCAGTATTTT.